A single sample gave rise to the 15 T cell receptor beta chains below, sequenced in a study of T cells after posttransplantation cyclophosphamide. TCRdb's copy holds only in-frame clones and misses some; the assay was immunoSEQ multiplex PCR. The sample shows 40,000 to 55,000 clones, none of them appearing just once. The sample comprised PBMCs. The receptors stem from a man aged 35-49 years in good health, CMV-negative, and a related stem cell transplant donor.

A few counts support this clone. The chain recombines TRBV23-1 with TRBJ2-1; D not certain. TRBV23-1 is known as an ORF, though its function is uncertain. This CDR3 spans 16 amino acids. Deletions cut 0 bases from V and 7 bases from J, with 16 bases between. The CDR3, as DNA: TGCGCCAGCAGTCAATCGGGTATCCTTGTGAGGAATGAGCAGTTCTTC. It encodes CASSQSGILVRNEQFF.

In this sample, this clone turned up many times. Compared with germline, one end of the junction differs, possibly owing to a read error. This chain links TRBV7-7 with TRBJ2-5, with D perhaps matching TRBD2 (6 bases). CDR3 length: 15 amino acids. Germline V CDR1 and CDR2: SSHAT, FNYEAQ (reference sequence). The CDR3 coding sequence is TGTGCTAGCAGCTTAAGGGCGGGATTCGGGGAGACCCAGTACTTC. Amino acids: CASSLRAGFGETQYF.

This clone occurred many times. This chain uses TRBV7-9 with TRBJ2-1, with D unclear. This CDR3 has 11 residues. Germline V CDR1 and CDR2: SEHNR, FQNEAQ (reference sequence). The V gene lost 3 bases and the J gene lost 14 bases, with 11 bases spanning the gap. This chain's CDR3 is CASSFGPSEFF. The CDR3 DNA sequence: TGTGCCAGCAGCTTCGGCCCTAGTGAGTTCTTC.

In its sample, this clone was seen many times. V gene TRBV7-9 combines with J gene TRBJ2-2; 14 bases agree with TRBD2. CDR3 size: 19 residues. The germline V gene encodes CDR1 SEHNR and CDR2 FQNEAQ (reference sequence). V dropped 3 bases and J dropped 0; count of bases not matched to a gene: 6. CDR3 in amino acids: CASSLSGLAGGANTGELFF. The CDR3 DNA is TGTGCCAGCAGCTTGTCCGGACTAGCGGGAGGAGCGAACACCGGGGAGCTGTTTTTT.

This clone was detected many times. The rearrangement joins TRBV4-1 to TRBJ2-3, with 7 bases aligning to TRBD2. Germline V CDR1 and CDR2: MGHRA, YSYEKL. The CDR3 is 16 amino acids. With V trimmed by 3 bases and J by 0 bases, 6 bases remained unmatched. The CDR3 region is CASSHESGISTDTQYF. As DNA, the CDR3 is TGCGCCAGCAGCCACGAGAGCGGGATTAGCACAGATACGCAGTATTTT.

This clone was detected many times. This rearrangement joins TRBV18 to TRBJ1-5; D is undetermined. Germline CDR1 and CDR2: KGHSH and LQKENI. The CDR3 consists of 13 residues. Deletions cut 3 bases from V and 5 bases from J, with 8 bases between. CDR3 nucleotide sequence: TGTGCCAGCTCACCGAGGAGGGATCAGCCCCAGCATTTT. Amino acid sequence: CASSPRRDQPQHF.

This clone has at least ten counts. The same CDR3 arises from other DNA sequences in this sample as well. This chain uses TRBV9 with TRBJ2-5, with 7 bases aligning to TRBD1. The CDR3 contains 19 residues. J lost 2 bases, V lost 3 bases, and 19 bases had no gene match. The germline V gene has CDR1 SGDLS and CDR2 YYNGEE. The CDR3 coding sequence is TGTGCCAGCAGCGCCCGCCCCACCCTCCGACGACAGGGTCAAGAGACCCAGTACTTC. This translates into CASSARPTLRRQGQETQYF.

In this sample, this clone turned up many times. The rearrangement links TRBV28 to TRBJ2-6, with 7 bases identical to TRBD1. This CDR3 has 15 amino acids. Per germline, CDR1 MDHEN and CDR2 SYDVKM. With V trimmed by 10 bases and J by 0 bases, 6 bases remained unmatched. As DNA, the CDR3 is TGTGCCACCAACAGACAGGGCTCTGGGGCCAACGTCCTGACTTTC. This codes for CATNRQGSGANVLTF.

Many counts were recorded for this clone. This sequence joins TRBV7-9 and TRBJ2-2; TRBD2 aligns across 11 bases. Germline values: CDR1 SEHNR, CDR2 FQNEAQ (reference sequence). J lost 3 bases, V lost 1 base, and 7 bases had no gene match. This CDR3 is 18 amino acids long. CDR3 region: CASSLESASGRYTGELFF. For the CDR3, the DNA is TGTGCCAGCAGCTTAGAGTCGGCTAGCGGGAGGTACACCGGGGAGCTGTTTTTT.

In this sample, this clone turned up many times. The V call is TRBV30, the J call TRBJ2-1; D possibly corresponds to TRBD1 (6 bases). CDR1 is GTSNPN and CDR2 is SVGIG in the germline V gene (reference sequence). This CDR3 is built from 12 residues. Trimming removed 5 bases at V and 8 bases at J, with 13 bases between. DNA for the CDR3: TGTGCCTGGGACAGGACTGGCGATGAGCAGTTCTTC. Residues: CAWDRTGDEQFF.

This clone has ten or more counts. This chain links TRBV2 with TRBJ1-2; a possible D gene is TRBD1 (6 bases). The CDR3 runs 14 residues. The germline V gene has CDR1 SNHLY and CDR2 FYNNEI. The V end lost 5 bases, the J end lost 2 bases, and 12 bases lay between the germline ends. CDR3 nucleotides: TGTGCCAGCAGTTTTGGTGGGGGCAACTATGGCTACACCTTC. Translated: CASSFGGGNYGYTF.

This clone has ten or more counts. The V call is TRBV28, the J call TRBJ2-7, with D tentatively TRBD2 (6 bases). Trimming cost V 2 bases and J 3 bases, with 14 bases left between them. The CDR3 is made up of 15 amino acids. CDR1 MDHEN and CDR2 SYDVKM come from the germline V gene. Written as DNA, the CDR3 is TGTGCCAGCAGTTTAAGTTCGCGGGGCCTCTACGAGCAGTACTTC. This gives the protein CASSLSSRGLYEQYF.

The table lists this clone with many counts. The CDR3 is CASSAYYRDEQYF. CDR3 nucleotide sequence: TGTGCCAGCAGCGCCTATTACAGGGACGAGCAGTACTTC. This chain joins TRBV9 and TRBJ2-7; tentatively, D is TRBD1 (6 bases). Trimming removed 3 bases at V and 5 bases at J, with 12 bases between. The CDR3 spans 13 residues. The V gene's germline CDR1 is SGDLS and CDR2 YYNGEE.

Ten or more counts support this clone. The chain employs TRBV27 and TRBJ1-4; no definite D call. The CDR3 runs 14 residues. CDR1 is MNHEY, CDR2 SMNVEV, per germline (reference sequence). With 6 bases removed from V and 0 bases from J, the gap between germline ends came to 8 bases. The CDR3 loop reads CASSVTATNEKLFF. The CDR3 region has the DNA TGTGCCAGCAGCGTGACTGCAACTAATGAAAAACTGTTTTTT. Full variable domain (rest looked up from reference TRBV27 and TRBJ1-4): EAQVTQNPRYLITVTGKKLTVTCSQNMNHEYMSWYRQDPGLGLRQIYYSMNVEVTDKGDVPEGYKVSRKEKRNFPLILESPSPNQTSLYFCASSVTATNEKLFFGSGTQLSVL.

This clone came up many times. The rearrangement joins TRBV9 to TRBJ2-5; 14 positions agree with TRBD2. Germline CDR1 is SGDLS and CDR2 is YYNGEE. CDR3 length: 16 residues. J lost 5 bases, V lost 0 bases, and 3 bases had no gene match. The CDR3 sequence: CASSVVGLAGVETQYF. The CDR3 region has the DNA TGTGCCAGCAGCGTAGTGGGACTAGCGGGAGTTGAGACCCAGTACTTC.